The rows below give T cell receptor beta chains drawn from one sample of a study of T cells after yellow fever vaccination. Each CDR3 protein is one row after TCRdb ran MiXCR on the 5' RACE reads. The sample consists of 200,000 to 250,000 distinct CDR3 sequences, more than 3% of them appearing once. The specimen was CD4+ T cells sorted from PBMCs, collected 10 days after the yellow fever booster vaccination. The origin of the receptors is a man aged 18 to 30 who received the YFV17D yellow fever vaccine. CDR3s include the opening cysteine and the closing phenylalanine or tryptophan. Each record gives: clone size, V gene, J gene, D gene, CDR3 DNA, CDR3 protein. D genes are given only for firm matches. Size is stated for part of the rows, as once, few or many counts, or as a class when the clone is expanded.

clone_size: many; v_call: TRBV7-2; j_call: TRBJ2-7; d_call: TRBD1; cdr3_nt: TGTGCCAGCAGCTACTCCGGGACAGGGGATTACGAGCAGTACTTC; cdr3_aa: CASSYSGTGDYEQYF
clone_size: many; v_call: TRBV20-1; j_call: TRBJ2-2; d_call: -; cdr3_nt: TGCAGTGCTAGGTTGGTTCAGACCGGGGAGCTGTTTTTT; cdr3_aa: CSARLVQTGELFF
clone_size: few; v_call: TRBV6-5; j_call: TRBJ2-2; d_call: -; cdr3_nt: TGTGCCAGCAGCCAGGAAACCGGGGAGCTGTTTTTT; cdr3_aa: CASSQETGELFF
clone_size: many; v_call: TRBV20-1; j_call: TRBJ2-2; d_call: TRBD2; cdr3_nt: TGCAGTGCCACCCCTAGCGGGGCCCGCCGCGGGGAGCTGTTTTTT; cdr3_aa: CSATPSGARRGELFF
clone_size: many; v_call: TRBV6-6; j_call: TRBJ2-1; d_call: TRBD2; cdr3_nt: TGTGCCAGCAGTTACTCCGCGAGGACTAGCGGGGGGGCCCATAAGTACAATGAGCAGTTCTTC; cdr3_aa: CASSYSARTSGGAHKYNEQFF
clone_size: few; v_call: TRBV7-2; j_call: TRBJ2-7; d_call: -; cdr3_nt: TGTGCCAGCAGCTTAGAGCTGGGACGGGGCTACGAGCAGTACTTC; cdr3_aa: CASSLELGRGYEQYF
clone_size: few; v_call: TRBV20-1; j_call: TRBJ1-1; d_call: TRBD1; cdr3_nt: TGCAGTGCTAGAAGCTTGGACAGGGGGCGGGACACTGAAGCTTTCTTT; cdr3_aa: CSARSLDRGRDTEAFF
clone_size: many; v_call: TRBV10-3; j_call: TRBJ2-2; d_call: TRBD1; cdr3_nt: TGTGCCATCAGTTCCGGGACAGGGTCCGGGGAGCTGTTTTTT; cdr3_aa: CAISSGTGSGELFF
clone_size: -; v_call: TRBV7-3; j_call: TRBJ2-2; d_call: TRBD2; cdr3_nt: TGTGCCAGCAGCGGGACTAGCGGGGATCATGGGGAGCTGTTTTTT; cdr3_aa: CASSGTSGDHGELFF
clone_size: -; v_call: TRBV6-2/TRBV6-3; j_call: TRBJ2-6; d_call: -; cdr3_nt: TGTGCCAGCAGTTGGTGGGGCTCTGGGGCCAACGTCCTGACTTTC; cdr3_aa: CASSWWGSGANVLTF
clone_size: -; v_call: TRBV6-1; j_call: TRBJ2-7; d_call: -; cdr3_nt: TGTGCCAGCAGCCAGGACGGCTCCTACGAGCAGTACTTC; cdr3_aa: CASSQDGSYEQYF
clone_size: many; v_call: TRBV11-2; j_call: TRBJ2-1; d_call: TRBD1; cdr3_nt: TGTGCCAGCAGCACGACGCAGGGGGCATCCTACAATGAGCAGTTCTTC; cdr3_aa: CASSTTQGASYNEQFF
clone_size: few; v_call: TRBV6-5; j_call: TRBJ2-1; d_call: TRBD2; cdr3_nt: TGTGCCAGCAGCTTAGAAAAGCGGGGGATGTACAATGAGCAGTTCTTC; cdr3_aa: CASSLEKRGMYNEQFF
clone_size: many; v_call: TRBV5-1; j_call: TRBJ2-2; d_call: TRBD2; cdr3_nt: TGCGCCAGCAGCCCGGGACTAGCTCCCACCGGGGAGCTGTTTTTT; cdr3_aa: CASSPGLAPTGELFF
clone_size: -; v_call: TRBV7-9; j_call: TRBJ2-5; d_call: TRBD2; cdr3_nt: TGTGCCAGCAGCTCCCGACTAGCCGGAGAGACCCAGTACTTC; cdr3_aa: CASSSRLAGETQYF
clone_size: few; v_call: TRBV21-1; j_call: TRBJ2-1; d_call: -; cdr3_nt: TGTGCCAGCAGCAAACATATGCGGGGACAGGGAAACAATGAGCAGTTCTTC; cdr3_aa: CASSKHMRGQGNNEQFF
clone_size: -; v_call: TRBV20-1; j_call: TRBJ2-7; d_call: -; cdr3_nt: TGCAGTGCTAGAGATTTTTGGGCCCAGGGAGAGCAGTACTTC; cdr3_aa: CSARDFWAQGEQYF
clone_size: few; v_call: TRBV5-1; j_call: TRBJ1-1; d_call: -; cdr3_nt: TGCGCCAGCACCCCGACAGAGAACACTGAAGCTTTCTTT; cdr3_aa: CASTPTENTEAFF
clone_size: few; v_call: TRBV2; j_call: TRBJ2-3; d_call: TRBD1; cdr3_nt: TGTGCCAGCAGTGAACCTAGACAGGGGGCGCGAGCAGATACGCAGTATTTT; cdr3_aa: CASSEPRQGARADTQYF
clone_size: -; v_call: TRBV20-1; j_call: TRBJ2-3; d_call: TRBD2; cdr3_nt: TGCAGTGTCAAAGCGGGGGGGTCGGATACGCAGTATTTT; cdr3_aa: CSVKAGGSDTQYF
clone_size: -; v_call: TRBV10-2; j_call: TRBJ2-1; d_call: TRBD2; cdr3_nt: TGCGCCAGTGATCAGCGGGGGTTCAATGAGCAGTTCTTC; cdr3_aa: CASDQRGFNEQFF
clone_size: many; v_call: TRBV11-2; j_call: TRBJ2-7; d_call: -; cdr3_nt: TGTGCCAGCACCGAGGGGTTCGCCTCCTACGAGCAGTACTTC; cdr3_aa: CASTEGFASYEQYF
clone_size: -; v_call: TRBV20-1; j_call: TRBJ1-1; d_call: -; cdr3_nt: TGCAGTGCTAGAGGGTCCCTTAACACTGAAGCTTTCTTT; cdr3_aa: CSARGSLNTEAFF
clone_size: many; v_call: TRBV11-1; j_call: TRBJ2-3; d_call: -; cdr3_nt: TGTGCCAGCAGCTTAGTGGAGGAGGGAACAGATACGCAGTATTTT; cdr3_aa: CASSLVEEGTDTQYF
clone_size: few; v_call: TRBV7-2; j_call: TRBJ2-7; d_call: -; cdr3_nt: TGTGCCAGCAGCTTAGTGTGGGGGGACTACGAGCAGTACTTC; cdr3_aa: CASSLVWGDYEQYF
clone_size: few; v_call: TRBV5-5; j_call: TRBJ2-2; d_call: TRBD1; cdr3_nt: TGTGCCAGCAGCTTGGTGGGGACAGCCATAGCGAACACCGGGGAGCTGTTTTTT; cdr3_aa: CASSLVGTAIANTGELFF
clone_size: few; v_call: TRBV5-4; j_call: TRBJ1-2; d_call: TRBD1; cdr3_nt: TGTGCCAGCAGCCCGATGGGACAGGGTTTGTATGGCTACACCTTC; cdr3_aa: CASSPMGQGLYGYTF
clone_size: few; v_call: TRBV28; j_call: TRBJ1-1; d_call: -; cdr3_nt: TGTGCCAGCAGTCCCGTAGACAGAATGAACACTGAAGCTTTCTTT; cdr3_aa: CASSPVDRMNTEAFF
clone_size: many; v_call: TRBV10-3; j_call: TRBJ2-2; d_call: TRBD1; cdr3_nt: TGTGCCATCAGGGAAAGACAGGGGGTGGCCGGGGAGCTGTTTTTT; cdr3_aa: CAIRERQGVAGELFF
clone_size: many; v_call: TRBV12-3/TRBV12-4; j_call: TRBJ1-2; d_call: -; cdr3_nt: TGTGCCAGCAGTTTTGTCCCGACTGCCTATCGCTACACCTTC; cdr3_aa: CASSFVPTAYRYTF
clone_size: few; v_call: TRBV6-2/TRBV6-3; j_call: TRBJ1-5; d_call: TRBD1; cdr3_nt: TGTGCCAGCAGTTACAGTCGGCAGGGGGTGAGCAATCAGCCCCAGCATTTT; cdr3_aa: CASSYSRQGVSNQPQHF
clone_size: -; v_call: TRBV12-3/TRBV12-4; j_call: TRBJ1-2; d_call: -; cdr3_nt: TGTGCCAGCAGGGGTAATGGAGGGGGCTATGGCTACACCTTC; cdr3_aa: CASRGNGGGYGYTF
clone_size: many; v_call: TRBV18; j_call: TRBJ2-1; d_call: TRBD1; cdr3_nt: TGTGCCAGCTCACCACGGGGGACAGGAGGCAAGCAGTTCTTC; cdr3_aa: CASSPRGTGGKQFF
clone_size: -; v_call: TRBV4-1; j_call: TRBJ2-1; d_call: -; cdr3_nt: TGCGCCAGCAGCCAAGATTGGCCTAGGCGACGAAATGAGCAGTTCTTC; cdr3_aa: CASSQDWPRRRNEQFF
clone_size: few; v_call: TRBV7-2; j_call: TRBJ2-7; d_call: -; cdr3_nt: TGTGCCAGCAGGCTAAAAGGGACCTACGAGCAGTACTTC; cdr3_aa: CASRLKGTYEQYF
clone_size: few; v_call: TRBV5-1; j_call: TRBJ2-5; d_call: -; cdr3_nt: TGCGCCAGCAGCTTGGAAAATGAGGGGACCCAGTACTTC; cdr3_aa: CASSLENEGTQYF
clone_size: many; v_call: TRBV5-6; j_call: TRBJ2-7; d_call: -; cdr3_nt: TGTGCCAGCAGCTTGGACAGGAAGCAGTACTTC; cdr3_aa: CASSLDRKQYF
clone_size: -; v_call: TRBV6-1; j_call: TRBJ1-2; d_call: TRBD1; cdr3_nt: TGTGCCAGCGGACAGGGATTTGCCTATGGCTACACCTTC; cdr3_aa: CASGQGFAYGYTF
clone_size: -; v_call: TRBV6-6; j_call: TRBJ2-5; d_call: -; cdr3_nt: TGTGCCAGCAGTAGGAGTTGCGCTCGAGAGACCCAGTACTTC; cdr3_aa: CASSRSCARETQYF
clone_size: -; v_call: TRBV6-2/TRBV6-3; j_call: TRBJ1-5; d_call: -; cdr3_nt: TGTGCCAGCAGTTGGTTCAATCAGCCCCAGCATTTT; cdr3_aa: CASSWFNQPQHF
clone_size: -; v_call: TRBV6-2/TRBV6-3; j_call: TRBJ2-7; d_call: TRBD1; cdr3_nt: TGTGCCAGCAGTTCCCCTAGGCCAGGGGGCTGCGAGCAGTACTTC; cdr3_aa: CASSSPRPGGCEQYF
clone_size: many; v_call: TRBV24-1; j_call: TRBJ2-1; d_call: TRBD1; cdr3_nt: TGTGCCACCAGTGACAACCGACAGGGATCCTACAATGAGCAGTTCTTC; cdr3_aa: CATSDNRQGSYNEQFF
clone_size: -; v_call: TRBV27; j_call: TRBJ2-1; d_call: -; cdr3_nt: TGTGCCAGCAGTTTAGTGCAGGACAGCTCCTACAATGAGCAGTTCTTC; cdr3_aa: CASSLVQDSSYNEQFF
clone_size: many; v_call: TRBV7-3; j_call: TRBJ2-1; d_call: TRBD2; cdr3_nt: TGTGCCAGCAGCTTAGCGGGGGGACGGGTGCAGTTCTTC; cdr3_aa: CASSLAGGRVQFF
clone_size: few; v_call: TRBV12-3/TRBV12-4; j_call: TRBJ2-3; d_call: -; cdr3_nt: TGTGCCAGCAGTTTTGCGTCAGATACGCAGTATTTT; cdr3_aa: CASSFASDTQYF
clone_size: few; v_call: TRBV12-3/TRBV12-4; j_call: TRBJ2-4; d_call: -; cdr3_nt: TGTGCCAGCACTACTAGGGTAAACATTCAGTACTTC; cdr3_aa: CASTTRVNIQYF
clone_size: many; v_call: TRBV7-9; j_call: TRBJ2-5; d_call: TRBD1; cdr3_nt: TGTGCCAGCAGCTGGGTTCCGACAGGGTACCAAGAGACCCAGTACTTC; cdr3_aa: CASSWVPTGYQETQYF
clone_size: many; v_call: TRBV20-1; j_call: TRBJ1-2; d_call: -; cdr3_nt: TGCAGTGCTAGAGAAGGTCAGGCGTATGGCTACACCTTC; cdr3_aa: CSAREGQAYGYTF
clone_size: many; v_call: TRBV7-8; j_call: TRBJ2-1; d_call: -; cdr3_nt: TGTGCCAGCAGCTTAGGGCGGGGGCAGGTGTCCTACAATGAGCAGTTCTTC; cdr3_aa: CASSLGRGQVSYNEQFF
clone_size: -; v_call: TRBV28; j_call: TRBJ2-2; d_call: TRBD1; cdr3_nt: TGTGCCAGCAGCTTCGGACAGGGACGTTACACCGGGGAGCTGTTTTTT; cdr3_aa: CASSFGQGRYTGELFF
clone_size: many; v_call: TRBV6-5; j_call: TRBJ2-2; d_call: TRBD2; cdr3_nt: TGTGCCAGCACCCGGGGCGCGGGAGGGGCCGGGGAGCTGTTTTTT; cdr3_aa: CASTRGAGGAGELFF
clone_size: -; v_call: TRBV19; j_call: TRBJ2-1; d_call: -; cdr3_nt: TGTGCCAGTACCCTTAGGGGGTCCGGGGGCTCCTACAATGAGCAGTTCTTC; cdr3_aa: CASTLRGSGGSYNEQFF
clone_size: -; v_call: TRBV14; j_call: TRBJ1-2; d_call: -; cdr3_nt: TGTGCCAGCAGCCTATACACAACTAGGTCGGCTAACTATGGCTACACCTTC; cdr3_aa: CASSLYTTRSANYGYTF
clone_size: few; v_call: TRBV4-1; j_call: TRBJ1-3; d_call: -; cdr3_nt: TGCGCCAGCAGCCTAACGACAGCCTCGGGGGGAAACACCATATATTTT; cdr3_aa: CASSLTTASGGNTIYF